This section outlines one T cell receptor beta chain sequence together with its context. Antigen: not known. The data are from a study of T cell responses to AZD1222 COVID-19 vaccine. On the study more broadly: Pooled samples include second doses given at about 4 or 12 weeks. Study-level findings and limits: Seropositive at baseline were only a handful of AZD1222 recipients. As reported, nearly half of all spike-specific TCRs target variant regions that are unmutated.

This CDR3 is built from 15 residues. Deletions cut 2 bases from V and 1 base from J, with 11 bases between. Germline lookup yields CDR1 ENHRY and CDR2 SYGVKD. The table came from immunoSEQ multiplex PCR; TCRdb's copy has only in-frame clones and leaves some out. This sample yields around 86,000 clones, of which roughly 89% are seen a single time; approximately 9.1% belongs to the top ten. Here the sequenced sample was peripheral blood, taken on day 0 of AZD1222 vaccination. This receptor was identified in an adult in good health. The V call is TRBV10-3, the J call TRBJ1-1; D might be TRBD1 (5 bases). CDR3 DNA sequence: TGTGCCATCAGTGAGGGGGGGGGAAGGAACACTGAAGCTTTCTTT. This encodes CAISEGGGRNTEAFF.